The clone carrying this T cell receptor beta chain was seen only a few times. Its antigen is unknown. The data were obtained in a study of cytomegalovirus exposure and HLA in healthy donors. The overall study: About 80 million unique TCR sequences came from HLA-typed donors in an early release. Findings and caveats of the study: Sequencing probably produced one cluster of sequence variants that were highly shared. It was reported that TCR beta sequences correctly inferred the HLA-A and HLA-B alleles for most subjects.

The PCR was carried out with 60 Vbeta primers and 13 Jbeta primers. Clones were read by immunoSEQ multiplex PCR, and TCRdb kept only the in-frame ones, dropping some. The table includes more than 150,000 clones, over 75% detected once. The specimen sequenced was PBMCs. The source is a woman between 45 and 60 years old in good health and CMV-seropositive.

The chain's CDR3 is CASSYYGTAQETQYF. The CDR3 nucleotides are TGTGCCAGCAGCTACTACGGGACTGCCCAAGAGACCCAGTACTTC. The rearrangement uses TRBV7-2 and TRBJ2-5; the D gene is possibly TRBD2 (6 bases). The CDR3 is made up of 15 amino acids. Germline V gene data show CDR1 as SGHTA and CDR2 as FQGNSA. V gave up 4 bases and J gave up 1 base, with 13 bases separating them.